This TCR beta chain appears in the sequencing data of a study of shared clonotypes between healthy human individuals. Whole-study results and caveats: Naive subsets generally exceeded memory subsets in estimated richness.

Comments on this clone: Its target is not known.

The table came from immunoSEQ multiplex PCR; TCRdb's copy has only in-frame clones and leaves some out. The sample comprises under 1,100,000 clones, around three quarters of which are singletons, and 0.61% rests with the top ten. Sequences were obtained from memory CD4+ T cells from PBMCs. The subset here: CD45RA-negative fraction. This receptor was identified in a man aged 18 to 35 in good health. Some clones in this sample may be carry-over from other donors' samples.

The CDR3 loop is CSASSPPEQFF. As DNA, the CDR3 is TGCAGTGCTAGTTCCCCTCCGGAGCAGTTCTTC. The chain uses TRBV20-1 and TRBJ2-1, with no clear D. In germline, CDR1 is DFQATT, CDR2 SNEGSKA (reference sequence). The germline V and J ends were trimmed by 3 bases and 10 bases, with 10 bases remaining between them. The CDR3 consists of 11 residues.